These 30 T cell receptor delta chains share one sample of origin, sequenced in a study of delta chains in infants with herpesvirus infections (dated by TCRdb to 2022 to 2023). Library creation used RT-PCR. The reads were generated on an Illumina MiSeq. To generate TCR cDNA, RNA from PBMC was reverse transcribed using SuperScript II together with primers specific for the gamma chain and the delta chain. TCRdb called clones anew from the public reads via CATT; matching DNA rows were later pooled. The sample data list 1,200 to 1,500 delta-chain clones, and 30% of these were observed just once. The ten largest clones capture roughly 6.2% of the sample. Sequences were derived from peripheral blood, sampled at time point 1 of longitudinal follow-up. The receptor set was obtained from a human donor who was a Ugandan infant, either HIV-exposed or HIV-unexposed (not recorded which).

The chain combines TRDV1 with TRDJ1; 11 bases are shared with TRDD3. The ends lost 2 bases at V and 0 bases at J; junction bases unmatched: 23. Per the germline V gene, CDR1 is TSWWSYY and CDR2 is QGS. This CDR3 is 23 amino acids long. CDR3 nucleotide sequence: TGTGCTCTTGGGGAAACCCCTTCCTCCCCTTCCCACTGGGGGATAGGGTACACCGATAAACTCATCTTT. This gives the protein CALGETPSSPSHWGIGYTDKLIF.

This chain uses TRDV1 with TRDJ1; D remains ambiguous. Germline-derived CDR1 and CDR2 are TSWWSYY and QGS. The CDR3 consists of 16 residues. The V and J ends lost 2 bases and 0 bases respectively, with 13 bases between them. The CDR3 here is CALGEDLSGDTDKLIF. As DNA, the CDR3 is TGTGCTCTTGGGGAAGACCTCTCCGGGGACACCGATAAACTCATCTTT.

The chain is built from TRDV1 and TRDJ1; 10 bases match TRDD3. The ends lost 1 base at V and 2 bases at J; junction bases unmatched: 22. The germline V gene has CDR1 TSWWSYY and CDR2 QGS. The CDR3 runs to 22 residues. CDR3 residues: CALGEPGAYGGLGDFRTDKLIF. DNA of the CDR3: TGTGCTCTTGGGGAACCCGGAGCCTACGGGGGACTGGGGGATTTTCGTACCGATAAACTCATCTTT.

The rearrangement links TRDV2 to TRDJ3; 8 positions match TRDD3. There are 19 residues in the CDR3. Looked up from germline, CDR1 is GEAIGNYY and CDR2 is EKD. After removal of 1 base from V and 1 base from J, the junction contained 8 bases not matched to a gene. CDR3 nucleotides: TGTGCCTGTGACACGGAATGGGGGATTCCGTCCTGGGACACCCGACAGATGTTTTTC. Translating gives CACDTEWGIPSWDTRQMFF.

This clone was detected only a few times. The rearrangement uses TRDV1 and TRDJ1; TRDD2 is a possible D gene (8 bases). The CDR3 has 25 amino acids. CDR1 is TSWWSYY, CDR2 QGS, per germline. With 1 base removed from V and 0 bases from J, the gap between germline ends came to 39 bases. The CDR3 loop is CALGERGLPTGAGGPTTPYTDKLIF. As DNA, the CDR3 is TGTGCTCTTGGGGAACGAGGGCTTCCTACGGGGGCTGGGGGTCCCACTACTCCGTACACCGATAAACTCATCTTT.

This clone appeared a few times. The V gene is TRDV1, the J gene TRDJ2, with 8 bases aligning to TRDD3. The CDR3 spans 21 residues. The V gene's germline CDR1 is TSWWSYY and CDR2 QGS. Trimming cost V 1 base and J 0 bases; bases outside gene matches: 16. The CDR3 bases are TGTGCTCTTGGGGAACCTCAACTGGGGGCCTCCCACGTCTCTTTGACAGCACAACTCTTCTTT. This codes for CALGEPQLGASHVSLTAQLFF.

As DNA, the CDR3 is TGTGCCTGTGACACCTGGGGGATACGCACCGATAAACTCATCTTT. Its translation is CACDTWGIRTDKLIF. The chain has TRDV2 and TRDJ1; 11 positions agree with TRDD3. CDR1 and CDR2 (germline): GEAIGNYY, EKD. The CDR3 extends over 15 amino acids. V was pared by 0 bases and J by 1 base, with 0 bases of the junction left unmatched.

The rearrangement links TRAV38-2/DV8 to TRDJ1, with TRDD3 matching over 11 bases. J was trimmed by 3 bases and V by 0 bases; bases with no gene match: 31. The germline CDR1 and CDR2 sequences are TSESDYY and QEAYKQQN. The CDR3 has 25 residues. The DNA for the CDR3 is TGTGCTTATAGGAGCGCGAAGGGCCCGCACCTCATACTGGGGGATATAGGGAGAAAGGCCGATAAACTCATCTTT. It specifies CAYRSAKGPHLILGDIGRKADKLIF.

A few counts support this clone. The chain recombines TRDV1 with TRDJ1, with a possible D match to TRDD2 (6 bases). Germline loops: CDR1 TSWWSYY, CDR2 QGS. This CDR3 comprises 18 residues. The V end lost 1 base, the J end lost 9 bases, and 27 bases lay between the germline ends. CDR3: CALGEPPLPLIRVRQLIF. DNA of the CDR3: TGTGCTCTTGGGGAACCCCCACTTCCTCTCATCCGGGTTAGGCAACTCATCTTT.

The rearrangement joins TRDV1 to TRDJ1; 8 nucleotides align to TRDD3. The CDR3 extends over 24 amino acids. Germline loops: CDR1 TSWWSYY, CDR2 QGS. Germline trimming cut 0 bases from V and 0 bases from J; bases unmatched to any gene: 27. The CDR3 reads CALGELSIHFLSLLGVPYTDKLIF. CDR3 coding DNA: TGTGCTCTTGGGGAACTATCCATTCACTTCCTCTCTCTACTGGGGGTCCCGTACACCGATAAACTCATCTTT.

A remark on this clone: A much larger clone differs from this one at a single base, so this may be a read error. The gene calls are TRDV2 and TRDJ1; 8 bases map to TRDD3. The CDR3 is 16 amino acids. Losses at the gene ends were 0 bases for V and 4 bases for J; bases not matched to a gene: 9. Germline lookup yields CDR1 GEAIGNYY and CDR2 EKD. CDR3 DNA: TGTGCCTGTGACACCGGAACTGGGGGTTTTGGCGATAAACTCATCTTT. Translation: CACDTGTGGFGDKLIF.

V usage is TRDV1 and J usage is TRDJ1; the match to TRDD3 covers 12 bases. CDR3 length: 27 residues. V was pared by 3 bases and J by 0 bases, with 35 bases of the junction left unmatched. The germline V gene has CDR1 TSWWSYY and CDR2 QGS. The CDR3 loop reads CALGDPPLPTIRCTGGYTGGNTDKLIF. The CDR3 region has the DNA TGTGCTCTTGGGGACCCCCCCCTTCCTACTATCCGTTGTACTGGGGGATACACTGGGGGGAACACCGATAAACTCATCTTT.

This clone was counted between two and nine times. This chain connects TRDV1 to TRDJ1; D unresolved. The length of the CDR3 is 15 residues. V dropped 4 bases and J dropped 0 bases, with 12 bases sitting between them. Germline CDR1 and CDR2: TSWWSYY and QGS. CDR3 residues: CALGAVLSYTDKLIF. Written as DNA, the CDR3 is TGTGCTCTTGGGGCGGTACTTTCGTACACCGATAAACTCATCTTT.

The gene calls are TRDV1 and TRDJ2; tentative D call: TRDD3 (6 bases). Looked up from germline, CDR1 is TSWWSYY and CDR2 is QGS. V lost 8 bases, J lost 6 bases, and 22 bases lay in between. The CDR3 is made up of 16 amino acids. CDR3 sequence: CALLRWGSNLSAQLFF. CDR3 nucleotide sequence: TGTGCTCTTCTAAGGTGGGGATCCAACCTGTCAGCACAACTCTTCTTT.

This clone was recorded a few times. The chain employs TRDV1 and TRDJ1, with D uncertain. With 1 base removed from V and 0 bases from J, the gap between germline ends came to 15 bases. Germline V gives CDR1 TSWWSYY, CDR2 QGS. CDR3 length equals 17 residues. CDR3 DNA: TGTGCTCTTGGGGAACGCAACCCCCACCTTGACACCGATAAACTCATCTTT. It is translated as CALGERNPHLDTDKLIF.

This clone appeared a few times. V is TRDV1 and J is TRDJ1, with 10 bases identical to TRDD3. CDR3 size: 22 residues. CDR1 is TSWWSYY, CDR2 QGS, per germline. V shed 3 bases and J 0 bases; nucleotides not matched to a gene: 22. The CDR3: CALGEVPTCTGGCPAYTDKLIF. CDR3 DNA: TGTGCTCTTGGGGAGGTGCCTACTTGTACTGGGGGATGCCCCGCGTACACCGATAAACTCATCTTT.

The genes are TRDV1 and TRDJ1, with 10 bases fitting TRDD3. Losses at the gene ends were 2 bases for V and 0 bases for J; bases not matched to a gene: 18. This CDR3 spans 21 amino acids. Looked up from germline, CDR1 is TSWWSYY and CDR2 is QGS. This CDR3 is CALGEVDFLLGDPPYTDKLIF. Written as DNA, the CDR3 is TGTGCTCTTGGGGAAGTTGATTTCCTACTGGGGGATCCTCCGTACACCGATAAACTCATCTTT.

With regard to this clone: A much larger clonotype is one base distant, so this may be a read error. The chain joins TRDV1 to TRDJ1, with no clear D. The CDR3 runs to 17 residues. Per germline, CDR1 TSWWSYY and CDR2 QGS. The chain's CDR3 is CALGEPSSGVITDKHIF. As DNA, the CDR3 is TGTGCTCTTGGGGAACCCTCCTCCGGGGTGATCACCGATAAACACATCTTT.

This chain joins TRDV2 and TRDJ3; 11 bases map to TRDD3. Germline CDR1 GEAIGNYY, CDR2 EKD. The CDR3 spans 21 residues. V lost 0 bases and J lost 0; bases outside the gene matches: 9. CDR3 protein: CACDTGVGGYGSSWDTRQMFF. DNA for the CDR3: TGTGCCTGTGACACCGGCGTTGGGGGATACGGGAGCTCCTGGGACACCCGACAGATGTTTTTC.

The chain combines TRAV29/DV5 with TRDJ3, with 8 bases lining up with TRDD3. This CDR3 spans 19 amino acids. Germline V gene sequence: CDR1 NSMFDY, CDR2 ISSIKDK. Germline trimming cut 3 bases from V and 0 bases from J; bases unmatched to any gene: 11. CDR3 loop: CAATSYWGPGSWDTRQMFF. Here the CDR3 DNA reads TGTGCAGCAACCTCCTACTGGGGGCCTGGCTCCTGGGACACCCGACAGATGTTTTTC.

This clone was detected only a few times. The V call is TRDV1, the J call TRDJ1; 12 nucleotides align to TRDD3. The CDR3 contains 24 residues. The V and J ends lost 4 bases and 11 bases, in that order; junction bases with no gene match: 38. Germline-derived CDR1 and CDR2 are TSWWSYY and QGS. CDR3 sequence reads: CALGVGGSPPSPVPYWGILIKLIF. DNA of the CDR3: TGTGCTCTTGGGGTAGGGGGCTCCCCACCCAGCCCAGTCCCGTACTGGGGGATACTGATAAAGCTCATCTTT.

This clone came up a few times. The rearrangement joins TRAV38-2/DV8 to TRDJ1; D may be TRDD3 (9 bases). The CDR3 contains 21 residues. V was clipped by 0 bases and J by 3 bases, with 30 bases between them. Germline V gene sequence: CDR1 TSESDYY, CDR2 QEAYKQQN. CDR3 in amino acids: CAYRSASISSYVGIRPDKLIF. In DNA form, the CDR3 reads TGTGCTTATAGGAGCGCCTCTATTTCTTCCTACGTGGGGATACGCCCCGATAAACTCATCTTT.

The chain carries TRDV1 and TRDJ2; 7 bases are shared with TRDD3. In germline, CDR1 is TSWWSYY, CDR2 QGS. CDR3 size: 24 residues. V was pared by 2 bases and J by 0 bases, with 27 bases of the junction left unmatched. The CDR3 bases are TGTGCTCTTGGGGAAGTTGGTGGTAGAGACCACCTCGCCTGGGGGGACACTTTGACAGCACAACTCTTCTTT. This sequence encodes CALGEVGGRDHLAWGDTLTAQLFF.

This clone was observed a few times. The chain employs TRDV2 and TRDJ3, with 9 bases lining up with TRDD3. The CDR3 covers 24 residues. Germline loops: CDR1 GEAIGNYY, CDR2 EKD. Trimming cost V 0 bases and J 0 bases; bases outside gene matches: 20. As DNA, the CDR3 is TGTGCCTGTGACACCCACACCCAATTTTACTGGGGGAGACTAAGCTCCTGGGACACCCGACAGATGTTTTTC. Translation: CACDTHTQFYWGRLSSWDTRQMFF.

V and J are TRDV1 and TRDJ1; TRDD3 aligns across 9 bases. The CDR3 runs to 26 residues. The V gene's germline CDR1 is TSWWSYY and CDR2 QGS. V lost 4 bases and J lost 0; bases outside the gene matches: 36. The CDR3, as DNA: TGTGCTCTTGGGGTCGCTCCGTGGGGCCTTCCCCGATACTGGGGGAGCCCGGGCTGGTACACCGATAAACTCATCTTT. The encoded protein is CALGVAPWGLPRYWGSPGWYTDKLIF.

The CDR3 coding sequence is TGTGCTCTTGGGCCCCCCGGTGGGGGGGGACTCATCTTT. Protein: CALGPPGGGGLIF. The chain has TRDV1 and TRDJ1, with D perhaps matching TRDD3 (6 bases). Trimming pared 5 bases from V and 10 bases from J, leaving 17 bases between. Germline V gene lookup returns CDR1 TSWWSYY and CDR2 QGS. The length of the CDR3 is 13 residues.

The chain joins TRDV1 to TRDJ1; TRDD2 or TRDD3 may be the D gene (6 bases each). Germline V gene data show CDR1 as TSWWSYY and CDR2 as QGS. V lost 2 bases and J 0 bases, leaving 28 bases between the germline ends. CDR3 length: 21 residues. This CDR3 reads CALGERAPYGDLLLHTDKLIF. Here the CDR3 DNA reads TGTGCTCTTGGGGAAAGGGCGCCCTACGGGGATCTCCTACTTCACACCGATAAACTCATCTTT.

By frequency in the sample, this clone is large. The chain recombines TRDV1 with TRDJ1, with 9 bases aligning to TRDD3. CDR3 size: 21 residues. Germline lookup yields CDR1 TSWWSYY and CDR2 QGS. J was trimmed by 0 bases and V by 5 bases; bases with no gene match: 22. In DNA form, the CDR3 reads TGTGCTCTTGGGAACGATCACCTTCCCCTGTACTGGGGGAGTAACACCGATAAACTCATCTTT. Amino acid sequence: CALGNDHLPLYWGSNTDKLIF.

The V gene is TRDV2, the J gene TRDJ2; possible D gene TRDD3, 5 bases. CDR1 and CDR2 from the germline V gene are GEAIGNYY and EKD. The V end was cut by 5 bases, the J end by 4 bases, with 43 bases between. The CDR3 consists of 24 residues. The DNA of the CDR3 is TGTGCCTGTGGAGCCCGCCTCCTCGGCCCTCCCTTTGAGGGGGCAACCCCCGAGACAGCACAACTCTTCTTT. Its protein product is CACGARLLGPPFEGATPETAQLFF.

The chain employs TRDV1 and TRDJ1, with 9 nucleotides matching TRDD3. The J segment lost 2 bases and the V segment lost 1 base, leaving 14 bases of the junction unmatched. The CDR3 totals 19 residues. The germline gives CDR1 TSWWSYY, CDR2 QGS. CDR3 nucleotide sequence: TGTGCTCTTGGGGAACGACTGGGGGACGAGCGCCCTTCGACCGATAAACTCATCTTT. Translation gives CALGERLGDERPSTDKLIF.